Described below is a single TCR beta chain sequence and its context. This sample was included in a study of memory CD8 T cells in hepatitis C reinfection. The wider study: Chronic HCV followed reinfection in a couple of donors who cleared primary infection. Samples at peak reinfection came 3 to 8 weeks post-detection.

CDR3 length: 15 amino acids. Trimming left V 0 bases short and J 4 bases short, with 13 bases between. Per the germline V gene, CDR1 is SGDLS and CDR2 is YYNGEE. Sequencing used immunoSEQ multiplex PCR; TCRdb keeps in-frame clones, though not all of them. Of 35,000 to 55,000 clones in the sample, 85% to 90% are singletons; the top ten hold approximately 1.2%. Specified time point: peak reinfection, 3 to 8 weeks after reinfection detection. TCR sequencing was done directly ex vivo on sorted cells, without expansion in vitro. The sequence came from a man younger than 35 with hepatitis C virus infection. The V gene is TRBV9, the J gene TRBJ2-5; the D is unclear. The sequencing input was naive CD8+ T cells sorted from blood. This CDR3 is CASSVEGSRGETQYF. The CDR3 DNA follows: TGTGCCAGCAGCGTAGAAGGATCTAGAGGAGAGACCCAGTACTTC.